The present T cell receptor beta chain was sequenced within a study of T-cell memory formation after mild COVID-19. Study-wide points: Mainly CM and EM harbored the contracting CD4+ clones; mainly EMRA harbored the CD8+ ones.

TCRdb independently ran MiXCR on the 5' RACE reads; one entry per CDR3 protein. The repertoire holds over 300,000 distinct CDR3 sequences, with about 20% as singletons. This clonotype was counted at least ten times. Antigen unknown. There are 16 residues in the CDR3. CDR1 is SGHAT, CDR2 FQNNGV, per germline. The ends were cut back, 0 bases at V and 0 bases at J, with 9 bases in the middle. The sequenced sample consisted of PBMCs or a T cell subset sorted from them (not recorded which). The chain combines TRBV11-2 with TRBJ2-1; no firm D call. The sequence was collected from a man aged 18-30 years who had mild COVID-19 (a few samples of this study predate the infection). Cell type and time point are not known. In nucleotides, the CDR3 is TGTGCCAGCAGCTTAGATCTTTCTAGCTCCTACAATGAGCAGTTCTTC. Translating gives CASSLDLSSSYNEQFF. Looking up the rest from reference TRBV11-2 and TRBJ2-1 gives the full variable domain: EAGVAQSPRYKIIEKRQSVAFWCNPISGHATLYWYQQILGQGPKLLIQFQNNGVVDDSQLPKDRFSAERLKGVDSTLKIQPAKLEDSAVYLCASSLDLSSSYNEQFFGPGTRLTVL.